The next 10 T cell receptor beta chains were all read from a single sample in a study of blood T cell repertoires in COVID-19. Method: immunoSEQ multiplex PCR; TCRdb's copy keeps in-frame clones and lacks some. The table records approximately 90,000 clones, about 85% of them present only once. The sample comprised peripheral blood. The source of these receptors is an elderly man with active or convalescent COVID-19.

This chain connects TRBV7-9 to TRBJ2-3; 13 nucleotides match TRBD2. Trimming at V came to 4 bases and at J to 0 bases, leaving 10 bases not matched to a gene. Germline V gives CDR1 SEHNR, CDR2 FQNEAQ (reference sequence). CDR3 length: 19 amino acids. CDR3 in DNA: TGTGCCAGCAGCTCCCCTGGACTAGCGGGGGCCTTTAGCACAGATACGCAGTATTTT. Translating gives CASSSPGLAGAFSTDTQYF.

The rearrangement uses TRBV18 and TRBJ1-1; TRBD1 matches at 7 bases. Losses at the gene ends were 0 bases for V and 4 bases for J; bases not matched to a gene: 8. The germline CDR1 and CDR2 sequences are KGHSH and LQKENI. The CDR3 runs 16 residues. CDR3 coding DNA: TGTGCCAGCTCACCACCGGTACAGGGGACGGGCACTGAAGCTTTCTTT. Translating it yields CASSPPVQGTGTEAFF.

In DNA form, the CDR3 reads TGCGCCAGCAGCCGCAATCTAGGGGGCCCGAACACCGGGGAGCTGTTTTTT. Translated: CASSRNLGGPNTGELFF. The genes are TRBV4-3 and TRBJ2-2, with 7 bases identical to TRBD1. The CDR3 is 17 residues long. Germline trimming cut 4 bases from V and 0 bases from J; bases unmatched to any gene: 8. CDR1 is LGHNA and CDR2 is YSLEER in the germline V gene.

This clone was seen just once. This chain links TRBV6-5 with TRBJ2-5; TRBD2 might be the D (5 bases). CDR3 length: 14 amino acids. CDR1 and CDR2 (germline): MNHEY, SVGAGI. Between the trimmed V and J ends, which lost 3 bases and 1 base, there was a span of 9 bases. The CDR3, as DNA: TGTGCCAGCAGTTATATTGGGAGCCAAGAGACCCAGTACTTC. It is translated as CASSYIGSQETQYF.

This sequence joins TRBV7-8 and TRBJ2-7; 9 bases match TRBD2. Germline V gene sequence: CDR1 SGHVS, CDR2 FQNEAQ. The CDR3 is 16 residues long. Trimming cost V 4 bases and J 2 bases; bases outside gene matches: 9. The CDR3 reads CASSYPGVAGAYEQYF. The DNA for the CDR3 is TGTGCCAGCAGCTACCCGGGGGTAGCGGGGGCCTACGAGCAGTACTTC.

The chain links TRBV27 to TRBJ1-3, with 8 bases matching TRBD1. Germline V gene sequence: CDR1 MNHEY, CDR2 SMNVEV (reference sequence). With 5 bases clipped from V and 4 bases from J, the junction kept 10 bases outside the gene matches. The CDR3 length is 16 residues. The CDR3 here is CASSPETGAVGNTIYF. For the CDR3, the DNA is TGTGCCAGCAGTCCCGAGACAGGGGCCGTGGGAAACACCATATATTTT.

The chain is built from TRBV9 and TRBJ2-2, with 8 positions matching TRBD1. The CDR3 consists of 15 residues. Germline V CDR1 and CDR2: SGDLS, YYNGEE. V was pared by 3 bases and J by 4 bases, with 5 bases of the junction left unmatched. CDR3 sequence: CASSERTGPTGELFF. The DNA for the CDR3 is TGTGCCAGCAGCGAGAGGACAGGGCCCACCGGGGAGCTGTTTTTT. Looking up the rest from reference TRBV9 and TRBJ2-2 gives the full variable domain: DSGVTQTPKHLITATGQRVTLRCSPRSGDLSVYWYQQSLDQGLQFLIQYYNGEERAKGNILERFSAQQFPDLHSELNLSSLELGDSALYFCASSERTGPTGELFFGEGSRLTVL.

A few counts support this clone. The V and J genes are TRBV7-2 and TRBJ2-1; TRBD2 aligns across 7 bases. Germline V lookup: CDR1 SGHTA, CDR2 FQGNSA. V was clipped by 1 base and J by 0 bases; unmatched bases: 6. This CDR3 region has 17 residues. The CDR3 sequence: CASSLVGGTLSYNEQFF. The CDR3, as DNA: TGTGCCAGCAGCTTAGTGGGGGGGACCCTCTCCTACAATGAGCAGTTCTTC.

The J gene is TRBJ2-5, the V gene TRBV5-1; 8 bases align to TRBD1. The CDR3 sequence is 16 residues long. Germline V CDR1 and CDR2: SGHRS, YFSETQ. Trimming at V came to 4 bases and at J to 5 bases, leaving 13 bases not matched to a gene. In DNA form, the CDR3 reads TGCGCCAGCAGCCCCGGCCAGGGGGCGTTCTGGGAGACCCAGTACTTC. This sequence encodes CASSPGQGAFWETQYF.

This chain uses TRBV6-1 with TRBJ2-7; 12 bases are shared with TRBD2. Germline assignment: CDR1 MNHNS and CDR2 SASEGT. V lost 0 bases and J lost 2; bases outside the gene matches: 2. This CDR3 comprises 16 residues. CDR3 coding DNA: TGTGCCAGCAGTGAAGCGACTAGCGGGGGTGCCTACGAGCAGTACTTC. This codes for CASSEATSGGAYEQYF.